Listed below are T cell receptor beta chains from one sample, sequenced in a study of CD8+ T cells in alopecia areata. Method: immunoSEQ multiplex PCR; TCRdb's copy keeps in-frame clones and lacks some. Seen here are some 130,000 clones, about 47% observed once, and the top ten hold 18%. This specimen was CD8+ T cells sorted from blood, taken at week 0. The receptors shown here come from a human donor with alopecia areata. CDR3s include the opening cysteine and the closing phenylalanine or tryptophan. The D gene is left open where the match is weak. The size field is filled for only some rows; it gives once, few, many or a size class.

V	J	size	D	CDR3	DNA
TRBV7-9	TRBJ1-2	few	.	CASSLGAVSYGYTF	TGTGCCAGCAGCTTAGGAGCCGTCTCCTATGGCTACACCTTC
TRBV27	TRBJ2-7	few	.	CASSYSSGGGSYEQYF	TGTGCCAGCAGTTACTCTTCGGGGGGCGGATCATACGAGCAGTACTTC
TRBV5-1	TRBJ2-7	.	.	CASSLDEQYF	TGCGCCAGCAGCTTGGACGAGCAGTACTTC
TRBV7-9	TRBJ1-1	few	.	CASSLMPDIEAFF	TGTGCCAGCAGCTTAATGCCCGACATTGAAGCTTTCTTT
TRBV10-3	TRBJ1-2	few	.	CAISGLGGDLNYGYTF	TGTGCCATCAGTGGTTTAGGGGGGGACCTTAACTATGGCTACACCTTC
TRBV20-1	TRBJ2-7	few	.	CSARDRRLQYF	TGCAGTGCTAGAGATCGACGCCTGCAGTACTTC
TRBV14	TRBJ1-2	.	.	CASSQHGTDFGGYTF	TGTGCCAGCAGCCAACACGGGACCGACTTTGGAGGCTACACCTTC
TRBV7-9	TRBJ2-5	.	.	CASSLANTGLPETQYF	TGTGCCAGCAGCTTAGCCAACACGGGCCTTCCGGAGACCCAGTACTTC
TRBV10-3	TRBJ1-5	few	.	CAISESGAASNQPQHF	TGTGCCATCAGTGAGTCGGGGGCGGCTAGCAATCAGCCCCAGCATTTT
TRBV7-9	TRBJ1-2	.	.	CASSLDSLGYTF	TGTGCCAGCAGCTTAGACTCCCTTGGCTACACCTTC
TRBV10-3	TRBJ2-2	.	.	CAINPTDSTGELFF	TGTGCCATCAATCCTACCGACAGCACCGGGGAGCTGTTTTTT
TRBV25-1	TRBJ1-5	.	.	CASSESGHNQPQHF	TGTGCCAGCAGTGAGTCGGGACACAATCAGCCCCAGCATTTT
TRBV27	TRBJ2-7	.	.	CASSVLGDEQYF	TGTGCCAGCAGTGTTCTGGGGGACGAGCAGTACTTC
TRBV29-1	TRBJ2-1	.	.	CSVVSQGPHEQFF	TGCAGCGTTGTTTCTCAAGGGCCCCATGAGCAGTTCTTC
TRBV5-4	TRBJ2-1	.	TRBD2	CASFLAGGHDNEQFF	TGTGCCAGCTTTCTAGCGGGGGGGCACGACAATGAGCAGTTCTTC
TRBV7-8	TRBJ2-3	.	TRBD2	CASSPRGLAGGITDTQYF	TGTGCCAGCAGCCCGCGCGGACTAGCGGGGGGGATTACCGATACGCAGTATTTT
TRBV29-1	TRBJ2-7	.	TRBD1	CSASTGIGYEQYF	TGCAGCGCTTCGACAGGGATTGGCTACGAGCAGTACTTC
TRBV4-1	TRBJ1-6	once	.	CASSQEGWNSPLHF	TGCGCCAGCAGCCAAGAGGGATGGAATTCACCCCTCCACTTT
TRBV30	TRBJ1-5	.	.	CAWSYGGGDQPQHF	TGTGCCTGGTCTTACGGGGGTGGGGATCAGCCCCAGCATTTT
TRBV6-5	TRBJ2-3	.	TRBD1	CASTTDREGTDTQYF	TGTGCCAGCACCACGGACAGGGAAGGCACAGATACGCAGTATTTT
TRBV19	TRBJ1-5	.	.	CASRYSNQPQHF	TGTGCCAGTCGGTATAGCAATCAGCCCCAGCATTTT
TRBV6-1	TRBJ1-5	few	.	CASSEYGGSGNQPQHF	TGTGCCAGCAGTGAATACGGGGGCTCGGGGAATCAGCCCCAGCATTTT